The source of this TCR beta chain is a study of T cells in Graves' hyperthyroidism and ophthalmopathy. Ophthalmopathy cases scored 3 or more on the Clinical Activity Score and 4 or more on NOSPECS grade, with duration below 3 months. Patients with uncontrolled infections, other autoimmune diseases, pregnancy or lactation were excluded. This clonotype came up many times. CDR3 length: 13 residues. CDR1 and CDR2 (germline): SQVTM, ANQGSEA. J gave up 1 base and V 5 bases, and 4 bases lay outside the gene matches. Researchers amplified the TCR beta CDR3 regions from RNA transcripts. The HTBI set primed first-round TCR CDR3 RT-PCR. One entry per CDR3 protein, called by TCRdb with MiXCR from the multiplex PCR reads. The sample carries nearly 600,000 distinct CDR3 sequences, 12% to 15% recorded once.

The receptor was isolated from a woman aged 18-29 years with Graves' ophthalmopathy. The sample consisted of blood. The chain carries TRBV29-1 and TRBJ1-1; TRBD1 aligns across 7 bases. In DNA form, the CDR3 reads TGCAGCGTTAACAGGGGTGCGAACACTGAAGCTTTCTTT. Its protein is CSVNRGANTEAFF. Supplemented by reference TRBV29-1 and TRBJ1-1, the full variable domain reads SAVISQKPSRDICQRGTSLTIQCQVDSQVTMMFWYRQQPGQSLTLIATANQGSEATYESGFVIDKFPISRPNLTFSTLTVSNMSPEDSSIYLCSVNRGANTEAFFGQGTRLTVV.